The rows below give T cell receptor beta chains drawn from one sample of a study of shared T cell receptors in the human thymus. Only in-frame clones appear in the TCRdb table, and some are missing; sequencing was by immunoSEQ multiplex PCR. This table holds hundreds of thousands of clones, 88% found once. These data also featured in a second study, about human thymus T cells.

The sequenced sample consisted of thymocytes. These receptors came from a boy under two years old with a congenital heart defect. The CDR3 runs from the conserved cysteine through the conserved F or W. The D gene is left open where the match is weak. Where a row states a size, it is once, few, many or the class of an expanded clone; other rows omit it.

>TRBD2|TRBJ2-3|few|TRBV7-9
CASSPLRLAGGADTQYF
TGTGCCAGCAGTCCCCTTAGGCTAGCGGGAGGCGCAGATACGCAGTATTTT
>TRBD1|TRBJ2-5|NA|TRBV7-2
CASSLQTGRQETQYF
TGTGCCAGCAGCTTACAGACAGGGAGACAAGAGACCCAGTACTTC
>TRBD1|TRBJ2-6|NA|TRBV7-8
CASSTRTGGGSRGANVLTF
TGTGCCAGCAGCACCAGGACAGGGGGCGGCTCGCGCGGGGCCAACGTCCTGACTTTC
>TRBD1|TRBJ2-7|once|TRBV19
CATSDRGDYEQYF
TGTGCCACTTCCGACAGGGGGGACTACGAGCAGTACTTC
>NA|TRBJ1-2|NA|TRBV29-1
CSTSPGGANYGYTF
TGCAGCACATCACCCGGGGGTGCTAACTATGGCTACACCTTC
>NA|TRBJ2-7|NA|TRBV15
CATSSSKGRLSYEQYF
TGTGCCACCAGCAGCTCTAAAGGGAGACTCTCCTACGAGCAGTACTTC
>NA|TRBJ1-5|NA|TRBV6-1
CASNPEGDSNQPQHF
TGTGCCAGTAACCCGGAAGGGGATAGCAATCAGCCCCAGCATTTT
>NA|TRBJ1-1|NA|TRBV5-6
CASSLAGQNTEAFF
TGTGCCAGCAGCTTGGCAGGACAGAACACTGAAGCTTTCTTT
>NA|TRBJ2-1|NA|TRBV18
CASSPAGAALNEQFF
TGTGCCAGCTCCCCAGCGGGCGCCGCCCTTAATGAGCAGTTCTTC
>NA|TRBJ1-5|NA|TRBV6-1
CASSELRARNQPQHF
TGTGCCAGCAGTGAACTCAGGGCACGGAATCAGCCCCAGCATTTT
>NA|TRBJ2-1|NA|TRBV12-1
CASSLVAGETAYNEQFF
TGTGCCAGCAGCCTCGTAGCGGGAGAAACCGCCTACAATGAGCAGTTCTTC
>TRBD2|TRBJ2-3|NA|TRBV5-1
CASSLAVRLAGGLRTDTQYF
TGCGCCAGCAGCTTGGCCGTTCGACTAGCGGGAGGACTCCGCACAGATACGCAGTATTTT
>NA|TRBJ2-7|NA|TRBV5-4
CASSLSRAEEQYF
TGTGCCAGCAGCTTGTCGAGGGCGGAAGAGCAGTACTTC
>TRBD2|TRBJ2-3|NA|TRBV7-2
CASPTSGGNPSTDTQYF
TGTGCCAGCCCAACTAGCGGGGGTAACCCTAGCACAGATACGCAGTATTTT
>NA|TRBJ2-3|NA|TRBV5-1
CASSLGRDRTDTQYF
TGCGCCAGCAGCTTGGGGCGGGATCGCACAGATACGCAGTATTTT
>NA|TRBJ2-7|NA|TRBV7-9
CASSLARNFGSYEQYF
TGTGCCAGCAGCTTAGCGAGAAACTTCGGTTCCTACGAGCAGTACTTC
>NA|TRBJ2-7|once|TRBV5-5
CASSLVQAHEQYF
TGTGCCAGCAGCTTGGTACAGGCCCACGAGCAGTACTTC
>TRBD1|TRBJ2-7|NA|TRBV2
CASSAGQGDYEQYF
TGTGCCAGCAGTGCCGGACAGGGAGACTACGAGCAGTACTTC
>TRBD2|TRBJ2-1|NA|TRBV5-5
CASSCGLAGANEQFF
TGTGCCAGCAGCTGCGGACTAGCGGGAGCAAATGAGCAGTTCTTC
>TRBD1|TRBJ1-2|NA|TRBV18
CASSPPGDRNYGYTF
TGTGCCAGCTCACCACCGGGGGACAGAAACTATGGCTACACCTTC
>TRBD1|TRBJ1-1|NA|TRBV18
CATKDRGANTEAFF
TGTGCCACCAAGGACAGGGGGGCAAACACTGAAGCTTTCTTT
>TRBD2|TRBJ2-3|NA|TRBV7-3
CASSLGEGSTDTQYF
TGTGCCAGCAGCTTAGGGGAGGGTAGCACAGATACGCAGTATTTT
>NA|TRBJ1-1|NA|TRBV27
CASSSPKLMNTEAFF
TGTGCCAGCAGTTCACCGAAACTCATGAACACTGAAGCTTTCTTT
>TRBD2|TRBJ2-3|NA|TRBV4-2
CASSQEGGGLAGMITDTQYF
TGTGCCAGCAGCCAAGAGGGGGGGGGACTAGCGGGGATGATCACAGATACGCAGTATTTT
>NA|TRBJ2-1|NA|TRBV4-2
CASSQAELIRYNEQFF
TGTGCCAGCAGCCAAGCCGAACTCATACGATACAATGAGCAGTTCTTC
>NA|TRBJ2-5|NA|TRBV4-3
CASSQDRPPGGETQYF
TGCGCCAGCAGCCAAGATAGGCCGCCCGGAGGAGAGACCCAGTACTTC
>TRBD1|TRBJ1-5|NA|TRBV6-6
CASSYSHRGGQPQHF
TGTGCCAGCAGTTACTCCCACAGGGGAGGCCAGCCCCAGCATTTT
>TRBD2|TRBJ2-7|NA|TRBV13
CASSFAGTSGRKDEQYF
TGTGCCAGCAGCTTCGCCGGGACTAGCGGGAGAAAAGACGAGCAGTACTTC
>TRBD1|TRBJ1-5|NA|TRBV19
CASRRGRRWQPQHF
TGTGCCAGTAGGAGGGGGCGGAGGTGGCAGCCCCAGCATTTT
>NA|TRBJ2-5|NA|TRBV14
CASSQVSVEETQYF
TGTGCCAGCAGCCAAGTATCTGTTGAAGAGACCCAGTACTTC
>TRBD2|TRBJ2-5|NA|TRBV15
CATSRETGGTQYF
TGTGCCACCAGCAGAGAAACGGGAGGGACCCAGTACTTC
>NA|TRBJ1-1|once|TRBV27
CASSLTLDTEAFF
TGTGCCAGCAGCCTCACTTTGGACACTGAAGCTTTCTTT
>NA|TRBJ2-7|NA|TRBV28
CASTDLGGSGDFDEQYF
TGTGCCAGCACGGATCTGGGGGGTAGCGGAGACTTTGACGAGCAGTACTTC
>NA|TRBJ1-3|NA|TRBV6-5
CASSRRSGNTIYF
TGTGCCAGCAGTCGTCGGTCTGGAAACACCATATATTTT